The 10 T cell receptor beta chains below were found in one sample sequenced in a study of cytomegalovirus exposure and HLA in healthy donors. The PCR made use of 60 Vbeta and 13 Jbeta primers. The assay was immunoSEQ multiplex PCR, and TCRdb's table has in-frame clones only and misses some. The data show around 140,000 clones, and the top ten clones hold about 1.6%. Material: PBMCs. Source of these receptors: a woman between 40 and 50 years old in good health and CMV-seronegative.

The chain couples TRBV5-1 to TRBJ1-1; D perhaps matches TRBD1 (5 bases). The CDR3 has 18 residues. Looked up from germline, CDR1 is SGHRS and CDR2 is YFSETQ. The germline V and J ends were trimmed by 3 bases and 5 bases, with 26 bases remaining between them. The CDR3 nucleotides read TGCGCCAGCAGCTACGGGGGTCCAGGTCACGTTCGAAGTACTGAAGCTTTCTTT. This encodes CASSYGGPGHVRSTEAFF.

The chain has TRBV27 and TRBJ2-7; 9 bases align to TRBD1. The V segment lost 5 bases and the J segment 3 bases; nucleotides outside the gene matches: 5. The germline CDR1 and CDR2 sequences are MNHEY and SMNVEV (reference sequence). This CDR3 has 14 residues. In nucleotides, the CDR3 is TGTGCCAGCAGTACCCGGACAGGGGACTACGAGCAGTACTTC. It translates to CASSTRTGDYEQYF.

V usage is TRBV28 and J usage is TRBJ1-1, with 7 bases that match TRBD1. CDR3 size: 12 residues. Trimming removed 7 bases from V and 7 bases from J; junction bases left unmatched: 6. From germline, CDR1 is MDHEN and CDR2 SYDVKM. This chain's CDR3 is CASNTQGLEAFF. CDR3 DNA: TGTGCCAGCAACACACAGGGGCTTGAAGCTTTCTTT.

The rearrangement joins TRBV9 to TRBJ1-5; no clear D gene. V was trimmed by 4 bases and J by 2 bases, leaving 16 bases between them. Germline V CDR1 and CDR2: SGDLS, YYNGEE. This CDR3 is 16 amino acids long. This CDR3 is CASSRGGRWGNQPQHF. The CDR3 bases are TGTGCCAGCAGCCGAGGAGGTCGGTGGGGCAATCAGCCCCAGCATTTT.

The chain links TRBV28 to TRBJ1-6; D may be TRBD1 (5 bases). Germline loops: CDR1 MDHEN, CDR2 SYDVKM. This CDR3 comprises 15 residues. V lost 1 base to trimming and J lost 5 bases, with 9 bases between them. CDR3 in amino acids: CASSLLIGDNSPLHF. CDR3 nucleotide sequence: TGTGCCAGCAGTTTATTGATAGGGGATAATTCACCCCTCCACTTT.

The chain links TRBV28 to TRBJ1-6; 10 bases line up with TRBD1. Germline V CDR1 and CDR2: MDHEN, SYDVKM. The CDR3 contains 15 residues. V dropped 6 bases and J dropped 9; count of bases not matched to a gene: 8. The CDR3 DNA reads as TGTGCCAGCAGGGGCGACAGGGGGCTCGTTTCACCCCTCCACTTT. Protein: CASRGDRGLVSPLHF.

This chain connects TRBV11-2 to TRBJ2-1; TRBD2 aligns across 8 bases. Germline V lookup: CDR1 SGHAT, CDR2 FQNNGV. Trimming took 5 bases from V and 9 from J; bases not matched to a gene: 21. The CDR3 extends over 18 amino acids. CDR3 DNA: TGTGCCAGCAGCCCCCCCGGGGGGGCCGGGAACCCAAGGGGTGAGCAGTTCTTC. It translates to CASSPPGGAGNPRGEQFF.

This sequence joins TRBV6-4 and TRBJ2-3, with a possible D match to TRBD2 (6 bases). Germline V gene data show CDR1 as MRHNA and CDR2 as SNTAGT. This CDR3 spans 13 amino acids. V shed 10 bases and J shed 3 bases, with 14 bases lying between them. The CDR3 DNA reads as TGTGCCACCTCAGGAGGGGAGACAGATACGCAGTATTTT. Its translation: CATSGGETDTQYF.

The V and J genes are TRBV5-4 and TRBJ1-2; 10 bases are shared with TRBD1. With V trimmed by 3 bases and J by 6 bases, 8 bases remained unmatched. CDR3 length equals 15 residues. The germline V gene encodes CDR1 SGHNT and CDR2 YYREEE (reference sequence). CDR3 in amino acids: CASSSIRQGADGYTF. As DNA, the CDR3 is TGTGCCAGCAGCTCTATCCGACAGGGGGCGGATGGCTACACCTTC.

The rearrangement joins TRBV10-3 to TRBJ1-2; possibly TRBD1 for D (5 bases). This CDR3 is built from 14 residues. Germline V lookup: CDR1 ENHRY, CDR2 SYGVKD. Deletions cut 10 bases from V and 3 bases from J, with 18 bases between. In DNA form, the CDR3 reads TGTGCCACCACCGAGGCGGAGGGGCACTATGGCTACACCTTC. Protein sequence: CATTEAEGHYGYTF.